This is a list of T cell receptor beta chains from one sample in a study of blood T cell repertoires in COVID-19. Measured with immunoSEQ multiplex PCR; TCRdb has only the in-frame clones, and not every one. The sample comprises roughly 80,000 clones, roughly 84% of which are singletons, and roughly 3.5% rests with the top ten. The specimen was peripheral blood. These receptors originate from a man aged 50-60 years with acute or convalescent COVID-19. The CDR3 runs from the conserved cysteine through the conserved F or W. The order of the fields is CDR3 protein, CDR3 DNA, D gene, J gene, V gene, clone size. A D gene is named only where the DNA matches it firmly. Size values are once, few and many counts, or a class for expanded clones, and some rows have none.

CDR3: CASSIDRQANSPLHF
DNA: TGTGCCAGTAGTATAGATCGACAGGCCAATTCACCCCTCCACTTT
D: -
J: TRBJ1-6
V: TRBV19
size: -

CDR3: CASSYLAGPNEQFF
DNA: TGTGCCAGCAGTTACCTAGCGGGGCCGAATGAGCAGTTCTTC
D: TRBD2
J: TRBJ2-1
V: TRBV6-2/TRBV6-3
size: -

CDR3: CSVEHFRTEAFF
DNA: TGCAGCGTTGAGCACTTCCGCACTGAAGCTTTCTTT
D: -
J: TRBJ1-1
V: TRBV29-1
size: once

CDR3: CASTRDTQETQYF
DNA: TGTGCCAGCACCCGGGACACGCAAGAGACCCAGTACTTC
D: -
J: TRBJ2-5
V: TRBV2
size: -

CDR3: CASSKGQGSEQYF
DNA: TGTGCCAGCAGCAAGGGACAGGGAAGCGAGCAGTACTTC
D: TRBD1
J: TRBJ2-7
V: TRBV7-3
size: few

CDR3: CASSRSSAGSYEQYF
DNA: TGTGCCAGCAGCCGCAGTTCTGCAGGGTCCTACGAGCAGTACTTC
D: -
J: TRBJ2-7
V: TRBV11-3
size: -

CDR3: CASSERGTEAFF
DNA: TGTGCCAGTAGTGAACGCGGGACTGAAGCTTTCTTT
D: -
J: TRBJ1-1
V: TRBV19
size: -

CDR3: CASSQSGGAYEQYF
DNA: TGTGCCAGCAGCCAGAGCGGGGGGGCCTACGAGCAGTACTTC
D: TRBD2
J: TRBJ2-7
V: TRBV7-2
size: -

CDR3: CASSRTDNEQFF
DNA: TGTGCCAGCAGCCGTACTGACAATGAGCAGTTCTTC
D: -
J: TRBJ2-1
V: TRBV14
size: -

CDR3: CASSYRRGIGTSGHNEQFF
DNA: TGTGCCAGCAGCTACCGGAGGGGAATAGGGACTAGCGGGCACAATGAGCAGTTCTTC
D: TRBD2
J: TRBJ2-1
V: TRBV6-6
size: -

CDR3: CASSLVGTDYGYTF
DNA: TGTGCCAGCAGCTTGGTGGGGACAGACTATGGCTACACCTTC
D: TRBD1
J: TRBJ1-2
V: TRBV5-6
size: -

CDR3: CASSLSLGASYEQYF
DNA: TGTGCCAGCAGCCTTAGCCTAGGGGCGTCATACGAGCAGTACTTC
D: -
J: TRBJ2-7
V: TRBV21-1
size: few

CDR3: CASSLAQSEAQHF
DNA: TGTGCCAGCAGTTTAGCACAGTCTGAAGCCCAGCATTTT
D: -
J: TRBJ1-5
V: TRBV12-3/TRBV12-4
size: -

CDR3: CASRRGGSGGELFF
DNA: TGTGCCAGCAGGAGAGGCGGATCCGGCGGGGAGCTGTTTTTT
D: -
J: TRBJ2-2
V: TRBV9
size: -

CDR3: CASSRLASEQFF
DNA: TGTGCCAGCAGCCGACTAGCGTCTGAGCAGTTCTTC
D: TRBD2
J: TRBJ2-1
V: TRBV7-9
size: -

CDR3: CASRSRTSGGQETQYF
DNA: TGTGCCAGCAGATCACGGACTAGCGGGGGCCAAGAGACCCAGTACTTC
D: TRBD2
J: TRBJ2-5
V: TRBV7-9
size: -

CDR3: CASSPYPRGEQYF
DNA: TGTGCCAGCAGCCCCTACCCCAGAGGCGAGCAGTACTTC
D: -
J: TRBJ2-7
V: TRBV7-8
size: -

CDR3: CASSQERLGGPGSYNEQFF
DNA: TGTGCCAGCAGCCAAGAGAGACTTGGCGGGCCGGGGTCCTACAATGAGCAGTTCTTC
D: -
J: TRBJ2-1
V: TRBV3-1/TRBV3-2
size: -

CDR3: CASSLDPGPLHF
DNA: TGCGCCAGCAGCTTGGACCCAGGACCCCTCCACTTT
D: -
J: TRBJ1-6
V: TRBV5-1
size: -

CDR3: CATSNWGPNTGELFF
DNA: TGTGCCACCAGTAATTGGGGGCCGAACACCGGGGAGCTGTTTTTT
D: -
J: TRBJ2-2
V: TRBV24-1
size: -

CDR3: CASSQEGGGRAGEQYF
DNA: TGCGCCAGCAGCCAAGAAGGGGGCGGGAGGGCCGGCGAGCAGTACTTC
D: TRBD2
J: TRBJ2-7
V: TRBV4-1
size: -

CDR3: CSSTGAYNEQFF
DNA: TGCAGCTCGACAGGGGCCTACAATGAGCAGTTCTTC
D: TRBD1
J: TRBJ2-1
V: TRBV29-1
size: -

CDR3: CASSSVGVETQYF
DNA: TGTGCCAGCAGCTCAGTCGGGGTGGAGACCCAGTACTTC
D: -
J: TRBJ2-5
V: TRBV7-2
size: -

CDR3: CASTPGAQGNYGYTF
DNA: TGTGCCAGCACCCCAGGGGCCCAGGGAAACTATGGCTACACCTTC
D: -
J: TRBJ1-2
V: TRBV28
size: -

CDR3: CATHTGDQPQHF
DNA: TGTGCCACTCATACAGGGGATCAGCCCCAGCATTTT
D: TRBD1
J: TRBJ1-5
V: TRBV19
size: -

CDR3: CASSWGQGTPELFF
DNA: TGCGCCAGCAGCTGGGGACAGGGGACGCCCGAGCTGTTTTTT
D: TRBD1
J: TRBJ2-2
V: TRBV5-1
size: -

CDR3: CASSLTGIQPQHF
DNA: TGTGCCAGCAGCCTCACAGGGATTCAGCCCCAGCATTTT
D: -
J: TRBJ1-5
V: TRBV6-6
size: -

CDR3: CASSLFSSANYGYTF
DNA: TGTGCCAGCAGTTTATTCTCCAGTGCCAACTATGGCTACACCTTC
D: -
J: TRBJ1-2
V: TRBV27
size: once

CDR3: CASSSRGLAGGTYEQYF
DNA: TGTGCCAGCAGCTCGCGTGGACTAGCGGGAGGAACCTACGAGCAGTACTTC
D: TRBD2
J: TRBJ2-7
V: TRBV7-9
size: medium-sized

CDR3: CASSIDRGAFSYNEQFF
DNA: TGTGCCAGTAGTATAGACAGGGGGGCTTTCTCCTACAATGAGCAGTTCTTC
D: -
J: TRBJ2-1
V: TRBV19
size: -

CDR3: CASMIGAGQPQHF
DNA: TGTGCCAGTATGATAGGGGCTGGGCAGCCCCAGCATTTT
D: -
J: TRBJ1-5
V: TRBV19
size: -

CDR3: CASSSESLANEKLFF
DNA: TGCGCCAGCAGCTCCGAGTCCCTCGCCAATGAAAAACTGTTTTTT
D: -
J: TRBJ1-4
V: TRBV5-1
size: -

CDR3: CASSFGGRNIQYF
DNA: TGTGCCAGCAGCTTCGGGGGACGAAACATTCAGTACTTC
D: -
J: TRBJ2-4
V: TRBV5-8
size: -

CDR3: CATSGPRGEQYF
DNA: TGTGCCACCAGTGGTCCCCGGGGCGAGCAGTACTTC
D: -
J: TRBJ2-7
V: TRBV24-1
size: few

CDR3: CATLRQGKETQYF
DNA: TGTGCCACCCTAAGACAGGGCAAAGAGACCCAGTACTTC
D: TRBD1
J: TRBJ2-5
V: TRBV6-5
size: once

CDR3: CASSQEMTSGGYEQFF
DNA: TGCGCCAGCAGCCAAGAAATGACTAGCGGGGGGTATGAGCAGTTCTTC
D: TRBD2
J: TRBJ2-1
V: TRBV4-3
size: -

CDR3: CASRQSRVNTIYF
DNA: TGTGCCAGCCGACAGAGTAGGGTGAACACCATATATTTT
D: -
J: TRBJ1-3
V: TRBV12-3/TRBV12-4
size: -

CDR3: CSVSGGIRGYEQYF
DNA: TGCAGCGTTTCGGGCGGGATAAGAGGCTACGAGCAGTACTTC
D: -
J: TRBJ2-7
V: TRBV29-1
size: -

CDR3: CASSLSRTRNYEQYF
DNA: TGTGCCAGCAGCTTATCCCGGACTAGGAACTACGAGCAGTACTTC
D: TRBD2
J: TRBJ2-7
V: TRBV7-2
size: -

CDR3: CASSPEKTGHNEQYF
DNA: TGTGCCAGCAGCCCAGAGAAGACCGGACACAACGAGCAGTACTTC
D: -
J: TRBJ2-7
V: TRBV7-9
size: -

CDR3: CASSLRENTEAFF
DNA: TGTGCCAGCAGTTTACGGGAGAACACTGAAGCTTTCTTT
D: -
J: TRBJ1-1
V: TRBV27
size: -

CDR3: CASSLAGDSNNEQFF
DNA: TGTGCCAGCAGCTTAGCGGGGGACAGCAACAATGAGCAGTTCTTC
D: TRBD1
J: TRBJ2-1
V: TRBV7-9
size: -

CDR3: CASSLGPGVAKNIQYF
DNA: TGTGCCAGCAGCCTAGGACCGGGGGTAGCCAAAAACATTCAGTACTTC
D: -
J: TRBJ2-4
V: TRBV3-1/TRBV3-2
size: -

CDR3: CASSPASGGSYNEQFF
DNA: TGTGCCAGTAGTCCGGCTAGCGGGGGATCCTACAATGAGCAGTTCTTC
D: TRBD2
J: TRBJ2-1
V: TRBV19
size: -

CDR3: CASSGSTIPQETQYF
DNA: TGCGCCAGCAGCGGGAGTACTATCCCCCAAGAGACCCAGTACTTC
D: -
J: TRBJ2-5
V: TRBV5-1
size: few

CDR3: CASSYSTGGAYGYTF
DNA: TGTGCCAGCAGCTATTCGACAGGGGGGGCCTATGGCTACACCTTC
D: TRBD1
J: TRBJ1-2
V: TRBV5-4
size: -

CDR3: CASRLTIRETQYF
DNA: TGTGCCAGTAGACTAACCATAAGAGAGACCCAGTACTTC
D: -
J: TRBJ2-5
V: TRBV19
size: -

CDR3: CASSEMTGPNYGYTF
DNA: TGTGCCAGCAGTGAGATGACAGGGCCTAACTATGGCTACACCTTC
D: TRBD1
J: TRBJ1-2
V: TRBV6-1
size: -

CDR3: CASSQAPGGRYEQYF
DNA: TGCGCCAGCAGCCAAGCCCCAGGGGGCAGATACGAGCAGTACTTC
D: TRBD1
J: TRBJ2-7
V: TRBV4-1
size: -

CDR3: CASSDLQVNSPLHF
DNA: TGTGCCAGCAGTGACCTACAGGTGAATTCACCCCTCCACTTT
D: -
J: TRBJ1-6
V: TRBV2
size: few

CDR3: CASSQEDSGNTGELFF
DNA: TGCGCCAGCAGCCAAGAGGATAGCGGGAACACCGGGGAGCTGTTTTTT
D: -
J: TRBJ2-2
V: TRBV4-3
size: -

CDR3: CASTRDRGSYGYTF
DNA: TGTGCCAGCACCAGGGACAGGGGGTCGTATGGCTACACCTTC
D: TRBD1
J: TRBJ1-2
V: TRBV7-8
size: -

CDR3: CASSYSITNYGYTF
DNA: TGTGCCAGCAGTTACTCTATAACTAACTATGGCTACACCTTC
D: -
J: TRBJ1-2
V: TRBV6-5
size: -

CDR3: CASSLRNNEQFF
DNA: TGTGCCAGCAGTTTGAGAAACAATGAGCAGTTCTTC
D: -
J: TRBJ2-1
V: TRBV27
size: -

CDR3: CASSLSGGSNNEQFF
DNA: TGCGCCAGCAGCTTGAGCGGGGGCTCGAACAATGAGCAGTTCTTC
D: TRBD2
J: TRBJ2-1
V: TRBV5-1
size: -

CDR3: CASSQDRLNTEAFF
DNA: TGTGCCAGCAGCCAAGACAGGTTGAACACTGAAGCTTTCTTT
D: -
J: TRBJ1-1
V: TRBV4-2
size: -

CDR3: CASSKDRGQGGELFF
DNA: TGCGCCAGCAGCAAGGACAGGGGGCAGGGCGGGGAGCTGTTTTTT
D: TRBD1
J: TRBJ2-2
V: TRBV4-1
size: once